The entry that follows covers one T cell receptor (beta chain) sequence. These data are taken from a study of blood T cell repertoires in COVID-19. CDR1 and CDR2 (germline): SGHRS, YFSETQ. V dropped 4 bases and J dropped 2; count of bases not matched to a gene: 12. This CDR3 is 17 amino acids long. Produced via immunoSEQ multiplex PCR; TCRdb's table is partial and in-frame only. The data contain 130,000 or so clones, approximately 84% of them singletons. The sequence was collected from a man aged 55 to 69 with acute or convalescent COVID-19. What was sequenced was peripheral blood. The J gene is TRBJ1-5, the V gene TRBV5-1, with TRBD1 matching over 7 bases. CDR3 DNA sequence: TGCGCCAGCAGCCCAAGACAGGGCGTCGTTGGCAATCAGCCCCAGCATTTT. Translation: CASSPRQGVVGNQPQHF.